Each of the 6 T cell receptor beta chains below was sequenced from the same sample in a study of blood T cell repertoires in COVID-19. Using immunoSEQ multiplex PCR, the repertoire was profiled, and TCRdb retains in-frame clones only, with some absent. This table has more than 95,000 clones, about 92% appearing once. What was sequenced was peripheral blood. Every receptor here comes from a woman older than 75 in a cohort sampled during active COVID-19.

This clone was seen just once. The V and J genes are TRBV18 and TRBJ2-1; 9 bases agree with TRBD1. V shed 6 bases, J shed 6 bases, and the junction held 9 bases outside the gene matches. The CDR3 is made up of 15 amino acids. CDR1 KGHSH and CDR2 LQKENI come from the germline V gene. DNA for the CDR3: TGTGCCAGCTCCTCCGGGACAGGGAGGGGCAATGAGCAGTTCTTC. It specifies CASSSGTGRGNEQFF.

The chain recombines TRBV6-1 with TRBJ1-5, with a tentative D call TRBD1 (6 bases). Germline V lookup: CDR1 MNHNS, CDR2 SASEGT. This CDR3 has 17 residues. V gave up 4 bases and J gave up 3 bases, with 19 bases separating them. The DNA of the CDR3 is TGTGCCAGCAGTGGCCACAGGGTGCCCCTTCCCAATCAGCCCCAGCATTTT. The encoded protein is CASSGHRVPLPNQPQHF.

This clone was observed a few times. The chain joins TRBV19 to TRBJ1-5; D may be TRBD1 (6 bases). Looked up from germline, CDR1 is LNHDA and CDR2 is SQIVND (reference sequence). The CDR3 loop spans 15 amino acids. Deletions cut 6 bases from V and 2 bases from J, with 14 bases between. The CDR3 loop reads CASRSWGQGNQPQHF. CDR3 in DNA: TGTGCCAGTAGATCCTGGGGGCAAGGCAATCAGCCCCAGCATTTT.

In this sample, this clone turned up a few times. The rearrangement uses TRBV20-1 and TRBJ2-7; D is uncertain. The V end was cut by 6 bases, the J end by 2 bases, with 8 bases between. This CDR3 has 11 amino acids. Germline values: CDR1 DFQATT, CDR2 SNEGSKA (reference sequence). The DNA for the CDR3 is TGCAGTGCGCCACCGGCCTACGAGCAGTACTTC. Its translation: CSAPPAYEQYF.

V gene TRBV6-5 combines with J gene TRBJ2-7; TRBD2 aligns across 13 bases. V shed 5 bases, J shed 7 bases, and the junction held 8 bases outside the gene matches. The CDR3 is made up of 15 amino acids. Germline V gives CDR1 MNHEY, CDR2 SVGAGI. CDR3 region: CASSRTSGRAIEQYF. CDR3 nucleotide sequence: TGTGCCAGCAGTCGGACTAGCGGGAGAGCTATTGAGCAGTACTTC.

This sequence joins TRBV3-1 (or the pseudogene TRBV3-2) and TRBJ2-7, with D maybe TRBD1 (6 bases). Germline loops: CDR1 LGHDT, CDR2 YNNKEL (reference sequence). The CDR3 has 14 residues. Trimming removed 4 bases from V and 3 bases from J, with 13 bases in between. Here the CDR3 DNA reads TGTGCCAGCAGCCCAGGACAGTTAGGCTACGAGCAGTACTTC. Protein product: CASSPGQLGYEQYF.